This T cell receptor beta chain was recovered during a study of cytomegalovirus exposure and HLA in healthy donors. Overall study context: Around 85 million unique TCR sequences came from HLA-typed donors in an early release. Study results and caveats: A missense variant in DCLRE1C was later tied to TCR beta V- and J-gene trimming. Later work showed greater clonal expansion in HLA-associated TCR beta chains than in equally common others. The likely origin of a cluster of highly shared sequence variants was a sequencing artifact.

Comments on this clone: Its antigen is unknown.

PCR primers comprised 60 Vbeta and 13 Jbeta primers. Using immunoSEQ multiplex PCR, the repertoire was profiled, and TCRdb retains in-frame clones only, with some absent. The repertoire holds fewer than 150,000 clones, roughly three quarters seen once, with less than 4% in the top ten. CDR1 and CDR2 (germline): MNHEY, SVGAGI. The CDR3 is 15 residues long. The ends lost 6 bases at V and 4 bases at J; junction bases unmatched: 6. Sequenced: PBMCs. The clonotype originates from a man aged 25 to 40 in good health and CMV-seronegative. This chain connects TRBV6-5 to TRBJ2-1; 10 nucleotides align to TRBD1. CDR3 sequence: CASSPGQGGYNEQFF. The CDR3 region has the DNA TGTGCCAGCAGCCCAGGACAGGGGGGATACAATGAGCAGTTCTTC.